The TCR beta chain described here comes from a study of cytomegalovirus exposure and HLA in healthy donors. General observations from the study: A few CMV-associated chains were confirmed in vitro to be specific for CMV antigens.

Both 60 Vbeta primers and 13 Jbeta primers went into the PCR. Only in-frame clones appear in the TCRdb table, and some are missing; sequencing was by immunoSEQ multiplex PCR. The sample includes more than 85,000 clones, about 78% of them seen just once. With regard to this clone: Antigen: not known.

The V and J ends lost 0 bases and 4 bases respectively, with 4 bases between them. The germline V gene encodes CDR1 SGHRS and CDR2 YFSETQ. The length of the CDR3 is 12 residues. V is TRBV5-1 and J is TRBJ1-2; D uncertain. This sequence was found in a man aged 25 to 40 in good health and CMV-seronegative. The sample consisted of PBMCs. DNA of the CDR3: TGCGCCAGCAGCTTGGACACCTATGGCTACACCTTC. Amino acid sequence: CASSLDTYGYTF.